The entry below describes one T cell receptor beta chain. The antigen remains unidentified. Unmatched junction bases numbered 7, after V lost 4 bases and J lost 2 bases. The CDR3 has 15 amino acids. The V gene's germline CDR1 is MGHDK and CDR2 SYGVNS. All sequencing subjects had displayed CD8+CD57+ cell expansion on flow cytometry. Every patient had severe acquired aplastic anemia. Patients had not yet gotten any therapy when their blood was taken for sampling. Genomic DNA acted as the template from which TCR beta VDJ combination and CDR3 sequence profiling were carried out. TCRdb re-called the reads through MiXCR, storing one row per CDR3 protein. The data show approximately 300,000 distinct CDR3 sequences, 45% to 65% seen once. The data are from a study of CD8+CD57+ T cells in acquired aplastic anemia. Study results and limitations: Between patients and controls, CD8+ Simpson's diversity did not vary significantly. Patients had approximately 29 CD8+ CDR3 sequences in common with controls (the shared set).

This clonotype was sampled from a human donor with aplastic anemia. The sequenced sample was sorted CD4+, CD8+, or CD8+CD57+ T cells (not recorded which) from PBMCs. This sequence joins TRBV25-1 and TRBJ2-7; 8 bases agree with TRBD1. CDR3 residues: CASSGWGTGTYEQYF. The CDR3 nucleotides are TGTGCCAGCAGTGGATGGGGGACAGGCACCTACGAGCAGTACTTC.